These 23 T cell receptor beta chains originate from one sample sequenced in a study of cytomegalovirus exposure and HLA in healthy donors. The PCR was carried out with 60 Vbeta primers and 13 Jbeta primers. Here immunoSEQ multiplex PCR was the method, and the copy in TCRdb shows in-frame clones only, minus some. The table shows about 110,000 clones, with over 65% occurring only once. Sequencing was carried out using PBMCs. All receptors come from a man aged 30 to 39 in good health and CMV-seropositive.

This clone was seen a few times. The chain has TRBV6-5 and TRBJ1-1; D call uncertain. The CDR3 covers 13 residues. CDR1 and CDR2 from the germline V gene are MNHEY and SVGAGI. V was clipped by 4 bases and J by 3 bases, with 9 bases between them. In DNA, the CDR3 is TGTGCCAGCAGTTTTGAGAAAGACACTGAAGCTTTCTTT. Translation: CASSFEKDTEAFF.

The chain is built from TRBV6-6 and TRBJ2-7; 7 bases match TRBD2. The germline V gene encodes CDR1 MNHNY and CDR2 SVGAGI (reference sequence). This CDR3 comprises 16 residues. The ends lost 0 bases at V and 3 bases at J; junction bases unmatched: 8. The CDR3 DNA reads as TGTGCCAGCAGTTACTCGAGTAAGGAGCGGGGCTACGAGCAGTACTTC. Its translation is CASSYSSKERGYEQYF.

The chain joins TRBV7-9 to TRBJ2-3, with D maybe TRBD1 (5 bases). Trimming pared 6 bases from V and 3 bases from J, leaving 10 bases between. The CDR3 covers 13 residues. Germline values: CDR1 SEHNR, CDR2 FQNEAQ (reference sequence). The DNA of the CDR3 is TGTGCCAGCAGGCAGGGTAGGACAGATACGCAGTATTTT. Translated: CASRQGRTDTQYF.

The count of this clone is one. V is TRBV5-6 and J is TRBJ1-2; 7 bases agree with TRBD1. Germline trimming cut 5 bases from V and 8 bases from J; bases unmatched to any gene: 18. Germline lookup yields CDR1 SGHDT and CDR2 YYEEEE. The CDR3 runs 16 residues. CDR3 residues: CASSSWGITGASGYTF. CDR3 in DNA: TGTGCCAGCAGTTCATGGGGGATTACAGGGGCCTCCGGCTACACCTTC.

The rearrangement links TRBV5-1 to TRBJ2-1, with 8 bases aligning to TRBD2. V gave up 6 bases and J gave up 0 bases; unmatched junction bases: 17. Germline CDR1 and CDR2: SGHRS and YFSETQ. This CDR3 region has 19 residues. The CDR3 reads CASNLSPMAGGVSYNEQFF. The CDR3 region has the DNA TGCGCCAGCAACTTATCCCCTATGGCCGGGGGGGTCTCCTACAATGAGCAGTTCTTC.

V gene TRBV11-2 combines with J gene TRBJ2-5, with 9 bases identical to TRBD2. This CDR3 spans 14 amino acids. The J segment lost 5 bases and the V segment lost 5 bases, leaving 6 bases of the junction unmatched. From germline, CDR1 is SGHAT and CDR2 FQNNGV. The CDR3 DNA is TGTGCCAGCAGCCCCGAGACTAGCGGTGAGACCCAGTACTTC. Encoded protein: CASSPETSGETQYF.

The DNA for the CDR3 is TGTGCCAGCAGCCCGGGGGGAAGCAATCAGCCCCAGCATTTT. This gives the protein CASSPGGSNQPQHF. V is TRBV9 and J is TRBJ1-5; perhaps TRBD1 as D (5 bases). The CDR3 spans 14 residues. The V and J ends lost 4 bases and 1 base respectively, with 9 bases between them. Germline V gene data show CDR1 as SGDLS and CDR2 as YYNGEE.

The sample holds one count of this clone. In nucleotides, the CDR3 is TGTGCCACCGCAGGGGCAGATGGCTACACCTTC. Translated: CATAGADGYTF. The chain uses TRBV6-6 and TRBJ1-2; D perhaps matches TRBD1 (6 bases). This CDR3 region has 11 residues. The V and J ends lost 10 bases and 6 bases respectively, with 12 bases between them. Germline V gene lookup returns CDR1 MNHNY and CDR2 SVGAGI (reference sequence).

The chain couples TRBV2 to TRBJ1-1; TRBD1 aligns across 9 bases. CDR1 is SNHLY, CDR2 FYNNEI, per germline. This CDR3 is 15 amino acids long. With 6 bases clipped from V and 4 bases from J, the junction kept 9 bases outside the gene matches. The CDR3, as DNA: TGTGCCAGCAGCCCCCGACAGGGGGAGAGCACTGAAGCTTTCTTT. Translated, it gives CASSPRQGESTEAFF.

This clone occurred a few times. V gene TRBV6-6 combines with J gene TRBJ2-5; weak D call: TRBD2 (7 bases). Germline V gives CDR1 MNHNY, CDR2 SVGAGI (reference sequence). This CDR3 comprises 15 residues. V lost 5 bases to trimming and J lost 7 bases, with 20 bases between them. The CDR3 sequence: CASSPVVGGRGTQYF. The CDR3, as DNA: TGTGCCAGCAGTCCCGTAGTGGGGGGGCGGGGGACCCAGTACTTC.

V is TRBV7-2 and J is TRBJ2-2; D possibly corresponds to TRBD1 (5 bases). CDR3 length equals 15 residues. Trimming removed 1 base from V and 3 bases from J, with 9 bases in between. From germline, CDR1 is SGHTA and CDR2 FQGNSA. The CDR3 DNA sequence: TGTGCCAGCAGCTTAGGGGGCAGGGACACCGGGGAGCTGTTTTTT. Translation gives CASSLGGRDTGELFF.

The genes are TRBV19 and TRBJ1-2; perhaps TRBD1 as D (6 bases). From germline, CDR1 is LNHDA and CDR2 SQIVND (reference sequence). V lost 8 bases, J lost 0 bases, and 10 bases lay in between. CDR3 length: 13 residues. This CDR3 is CASLRGANYGYTF. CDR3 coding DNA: TGTGCCAGTCTCAGGGGAGCTAACTATGGCTACACCTTC.

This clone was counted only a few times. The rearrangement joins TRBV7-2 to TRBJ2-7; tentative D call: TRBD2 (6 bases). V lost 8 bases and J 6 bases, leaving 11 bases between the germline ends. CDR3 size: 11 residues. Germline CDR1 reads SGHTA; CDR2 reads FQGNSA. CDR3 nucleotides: TGTGCCAGCTTTAGCGGTAGCGAGCAGTACTTC. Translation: CASFSGSEQYF.

This CDR3 reads CASSLEGVEGEKLFF. The CDR3 DNA reads as TGTGCCAGCAGCCTAGAGGGGGTAGAAGGTGAAAAACTGTTTTTT. The J gene is TRBJ1-4, the V gene TRBV7-2; a possible D gene is TRBD1 (6 bases). This CDR3 has 15 amino acids. Germline loops: CDR1 SGHTA, CDR2 FQGNSA. V was shortened by 5 bases and J by 7 bases, with 17 bases between the two germline ends.

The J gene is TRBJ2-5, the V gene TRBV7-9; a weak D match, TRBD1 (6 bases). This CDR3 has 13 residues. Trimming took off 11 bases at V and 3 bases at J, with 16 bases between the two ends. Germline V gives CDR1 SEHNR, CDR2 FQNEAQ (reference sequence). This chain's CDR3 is CAQLMDSKETQYF. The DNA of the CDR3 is TGTGCCCAGCTTATGGACAGCAAAGAGACCCAGTACTTC.

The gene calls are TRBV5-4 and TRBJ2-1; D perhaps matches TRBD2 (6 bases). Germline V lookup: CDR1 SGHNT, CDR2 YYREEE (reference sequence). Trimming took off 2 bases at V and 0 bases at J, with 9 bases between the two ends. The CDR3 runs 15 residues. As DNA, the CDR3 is TGTGCCAGCAGCTTCGACGGGAGCTCCTACAATGAGCAGTTCTTC. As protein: CASSFDGSSYNEQFF.

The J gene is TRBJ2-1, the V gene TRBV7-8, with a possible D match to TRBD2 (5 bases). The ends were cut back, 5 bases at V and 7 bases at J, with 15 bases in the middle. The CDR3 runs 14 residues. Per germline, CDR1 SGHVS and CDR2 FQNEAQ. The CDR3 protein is CASSTWTRRNEQFF. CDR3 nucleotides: TGTGCCAGCAGCACGTGGACTCGGAGGAATGAGCAGTTCTTC.

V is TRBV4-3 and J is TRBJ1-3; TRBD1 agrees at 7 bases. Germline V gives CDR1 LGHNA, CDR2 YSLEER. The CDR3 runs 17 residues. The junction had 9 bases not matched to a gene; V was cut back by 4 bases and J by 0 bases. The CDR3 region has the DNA TGCGCCAGCAGCCCCCAGGGACAGAAAAGCTCTGGAAACACCATATATTTT. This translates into CASSPQGQKSSGNTIYF.

CDR3 sequence reads: CASSVGRGSYNEQFF. The CDR3 DNA is TGTGCCAGCAGCGTAGGCAGGGGCTCCTACAATGAGCAGTTCTTC. The V call is TRBV9, the J call TRBJ2-1, with TRBD1 as a possible D gene (6 bases). V lost 0 bases and J 0 bases, leaving 7 bases between the germline ends. The CDR3 extends over 15 amino acids. The germline gives CDR1 SGDLS, CDR2 YYNGEE.

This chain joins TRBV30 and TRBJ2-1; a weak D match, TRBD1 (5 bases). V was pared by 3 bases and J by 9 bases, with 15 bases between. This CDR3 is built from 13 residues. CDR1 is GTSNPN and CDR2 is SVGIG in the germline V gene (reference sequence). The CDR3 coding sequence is TGTGCCTGGAGCGAACCAGGGCTAGGTGAGCAGTTCTTC. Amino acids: CAWSEPGLGEQFF. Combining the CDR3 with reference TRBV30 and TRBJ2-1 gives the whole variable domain SQTIHQWPATLVQPVGSPLSLECTVEGTSNPNLYWYRQAAGRGLQLLFYSVGIGQISSEVPQNLSASRPQDRQFILSSKKLLLSDSGFYLCAWSEPGLGEQFFGPGTRLTVL.

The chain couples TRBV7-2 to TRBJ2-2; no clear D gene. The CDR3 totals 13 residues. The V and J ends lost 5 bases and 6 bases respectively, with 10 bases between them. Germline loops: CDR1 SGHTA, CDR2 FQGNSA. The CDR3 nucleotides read TGTGCCAGCAGCCCTGCTATCGCCGGGGAGCTGTTTTTT. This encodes CASSPAIAGELFF. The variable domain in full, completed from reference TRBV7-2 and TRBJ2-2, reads GAGVSQSPSNKVTEKGKDVELRCDPISGHTALYWYRQSLGQGLEFLIYFQGNSAPDKSGLPSDRFSAERTGGSVSTLTIQRTQQEDSAVYLCASSPAIAGELFFGEGSRLTVL.

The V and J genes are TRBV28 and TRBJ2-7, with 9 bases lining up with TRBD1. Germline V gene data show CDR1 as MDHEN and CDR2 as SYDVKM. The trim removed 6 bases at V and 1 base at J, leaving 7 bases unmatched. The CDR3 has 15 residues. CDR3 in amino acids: CASSPGGTGSYEQYF. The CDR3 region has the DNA TGTGCCAGCAGCCCCGGCGGGACAGGGTCCTACGAGCAGTACTTC. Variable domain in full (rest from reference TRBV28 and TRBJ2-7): DVKVTQSSRYLVKRTGEKVFLECVQDMDHENMFWYRQDPGLGLRLIYFSYDVKMKEKGDIPEGYSVSREKKERFSLILESASTNQTSMYLCASSPGGTGSYEQYFGPGTRLTVT.

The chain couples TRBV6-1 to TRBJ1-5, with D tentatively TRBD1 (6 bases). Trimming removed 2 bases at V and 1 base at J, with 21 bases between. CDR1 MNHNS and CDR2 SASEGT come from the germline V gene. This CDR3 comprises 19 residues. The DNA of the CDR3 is TGTGCCAGCAGTGAAATGTCCCCTAGAATTGACAGGAGCAATCAGCCCCAGCATTTT. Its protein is CASSEMSPRIDRSNQPQHF.